Below are 16 T cell receptor beta chains sequenced from a single sample in a study of identical twins. TCRdb reprocessed the 5' RACE reads with MiXCR, giving one entry per CDR3 protein. The sample shows hundreds of thousands of distinct CDR3 sequences, about 20% of them seen only once. These records were also assigned to another study, of T cells expressing NK-cell markers.

Sequencing was done on a sample of PBMCs. The receptor source for this set is a woman between 18 and 29 years old in good health.

The V and J genes are TRBV7-9 and TRBJ1-1; the D is unclear. V lost 3 bases to trimming and J lost 0 bases, with 8 bases between them. The CDR3 has 14 residues. Germline CDR1 reads SEHNR; CDR2 reads FQNEAQ (reference sequence). CDR3 in amino acids: CASSFTGMNTEAFF. As DNA, the CDR3 is TGTGCCAGCAGCTTTACTGGTATGAACACTGAAGCTTTCTTT.

The chain carries TRBV12-3 or TRBV12-4 and TRBJ2-1; weak D call: TRBD2 (6 bases). This CDR3 region has 13 residues. V was clipped by 3 bases and J by 9 bases, with 12 bases between them. The DNA of the CDR3 is TGTGCCAGCAGTTTTTTGGAGGGAGGTGAGCAGTTCTTC. Residues: CASSFLEGGEQFF.

The sample holds a few counts of this clonotype. V is TRBV9 and J is TRBJ2-1; D gene uncertain. The CDR3 extends over 17 amino acids. The V gene's germline CDR1 is SGDLS and CDR2 YYNGEE. V was trimmed by 1 base and J by 4 bases, leaving 18 bases between them. The CDR3 protein is CASSVKVGVLLYNEQFF. The DNA of the CDR3 is TGTGCCAGCAGCGTAAAAGTTGGGGTTCTCCTATACAATGAGCAGTTCTTC.

The rearrangement links TRBV20-1 to TRBJ2-1, with 12 bases lining up with TRBD2. The germline gives CDR1 DFQATT, CDR2 SNEGSKA (reference sequence). The CDR3 contains 15 residues. V trimming: 2 bases; J trimming: 7 bases; junction bases outside the gene matches: 6. In DNA, the CDR3 is TGCAGTGCTAGATTACTAGCGGGAGGATGGAATGAGCAGTTCTTC. Its protein is CSARLLAGGWNEQFF.

Here the CDR3 DNA reads TGCAGTGCTAGCGGGGCGGGGCTGAGCTCCTACAATGAGCAGTTCTTC. This gives the protein CSASGAGLSSYNEQFF. The chain joins TRBV20-1 to TRBJ2-1; D is possibly TRBD2 (6 bases). Deletions cut 3 bases from V and 0 bases from J, with 15 bases between. Germline CDR1 reads DFQATT; CDR2 reads SNEGSKA (reference sequence). CDR3 length equals 16 residues.

This clonotype was picked up a small number of times. V is TRBV5-5 and J is TRBJ1-2, with D uncertain. V lost 4 bases to trimming and J lost 4 bases, with 17 bases between them. This CDR3 has 15 amino acids. Germline CDR1 reads SGHKS; CDR2 reads YYEKEE (reference sequence). This chain's CDR3 is CASSPWAGYPYGYTF. In DNA, the CDR3 is TGTGCCAGCAGCCCTTGGGCGGGGTATCCCTATGGCTACACCTTC.

The chain is built from TRBV19 and TRBJ2-1, with TRBD1 matching over 9 bases. The V gene's germline CDR1 is LNHDA and CDR2 SQIVND (reference sequence). The CDR3 has 15 residues. The trim removed 7 bases at V and 6 bases at J, leaving 10 bases unmatched. CDR3 residues: CASIGWTGDSNEQFF. The CDR3 DNA reads as TGTGCCAGTATCGGGTGGACAGGGGATTCCAATGAGCAGTTCTTC.

The chain employs TRBV9 and TRBJ2-1; TRBD2 matches 7 bases. The CDR3 runs to 16 residues. Unmatched junction bases numbered 9, after V lost 4 bases and J lost 2 bases. Germline V gene data show CDR1 as SGDLS and CDR2 as YYNGEE. CDR3 nucleotides: TGTGCCAGCAGCTCTTTGGGCGGGGGACCCTACAATGAGCAGTTCTTC. Amino acid sequence: CASSSLGGGPYNEQFF. Full variable domain (remainder filled in from reference TRBV9 and TRBJ2-1): DSGVTQTPKHLITATGQRVTLRCSPRSGDLSVYWYQQSLDQGLQFLIQYYNGEERAKGNILERFSAQQFPDLHSELNLSSLELGDSALYFCASSSLGGGPYNEQFFGPGTRLTVL.

This clonotype was picked up a small number of times. This chain connects TRBV12-3 or TRBV12-4 to TRBJ2-7, with D maybe TRBD1 (6 bases). The CDR3 totals 14 residues. V lost 4 bases and J 5 bases, leaving 15 bases between the germline ends. The CDR3 DNA reads as TGTGCCAGCAGTTCCCGACAGGAGCGTAACGAGCAGTACTTC. Protein sequence: CASSSRQERNEQYF.

This clonotype has more than one count but fewer than ten. The chain carries TRBV5-4 and TRBJ2-3; 15 bases fit TRBD2. The J segment lost 5 bases and the V segment lost 3 bases, leaving 16 bases of the junction unmatched. CDR3 length: 20 residues. CDR1 is SGHNT and CDR2 is YYREEE in the germline V gene (reference sequence). CDR3 nucleotide sequence: TGTGCCAGCAGCTCCTATGGACTAGCGGGAGGGCCTCTAAGGGGAGATACGCAGTATTTT. It codes for CASSSYGLAGGPLRGDTQYF.

This clonotype was observed a few times. Here the CDR3 DNA reads TGCAGCGTCAGGGAAGAGACCCAGTACTTC. Translating gives CSVREETQYF. The chain carries TRBV29-1 and TRBJ2-5; TRBD1 is a possible D gene (5 bases). Germline V lookup: CDR1 SQVTM, CDR2 ANQGSEA. The ends were cut back, 6 bases at V and 3 bases at J, with 5 bases in the middle. The CDR3 loop spans 10 amino acids. Complete variable domain (other parts from reference TRBV29-1 and TRBJ2-5): SAVISQKPSRDICQRGTSLTIQCQVDSQVTMMFWYRQQPGQSLTLIATANQGSEATYESGFVIDKFPISRPNLTFSTLTVSNMSPEDSSIYLCSVREETQYFGPGTRLLVL.

Of note for this clonotype: An end of the junction differs from the germline gene, which may be a read error. The rearrangement joins TRBV18 to TRBJ1-1; D might be TRBD1 (6 bases). Germline V gene data show CDR1 as KGHSH and CDR2 as LQKENI. CDR3 length: 13 residues. For the CDR3, the DNA is TGTGCCAGCTCACAGGGGGTGAAGACTGAAGCTTTCTTT. This translates into CASSQGVKTEAFF.

This clonotype occurred a few times. The germline gene is not matched at one end of the junction; a read error may be the cause. The chain recombines TRBV6-1 with TRBJ1-2; 7 positions match TRBD1. The CDR3 totals 14 residues. CDR1 and CDR2 (germline): MNHNS, SASEGT. CDR3 in amino acids: CDSRAPGGSYGYTF. In DNA, the CDR3 is TGTGACAGCAGAGCTCCAGGGGGATCCTATGGCTACACCTTC.

This clonotype was seen a handful of times. The chain carries TRBV20-1 and TRBJ2-1; D is tentatively TRBD1 or TRBD2 (6 bases each). V was clipped by 2 bases and J by 0 bases, with 14 bases between them. The CDR3 runs to 16 residues. Germline V gene data show CDR1 as DFQATT and CDR2 as SNEGSKA (reference sequence). The CDR3 DNA follows: TGCAGTGCTAGAAGGGGGGCCCCCTTCTCCTACAATGAGCAGTTCTTC. This sequence encodes CSARRGAPFSYNEQFF.

The chain couples TRBV13 to TRBJ2-1; 8 positions agree with TRBD1. Germline-derived CDR1 and CDR2 are PRHDT and FYEKMQ (reference sequence). This CDR3 contains 13 residues. With 7 bases clipped from V and 13 bases from J, the junction kept 12 bases outside the gene matches. The CDR3 spells CASNSPGTGDQFF. CDR3 DNA: TGTGCCAGCAATTCTCCCGGGACAGGCGATCAGTTCTTC.

The table lists this clonotype with a few counts. The chain links TRBV7-9 to TRBJ2-3; 7 bases align to TRBD1. Germline trimming cut 5 bases from V and 4 bases from J; bases unmatched to any gene: 9. The CDR3 is 15 residues long. CDR1 is SEHNR, CDR2 FQNEAQ, per germline (reference sequence). The DNA of the CDR3 is TGTGCCAGCAGCCCCCGACAGGGCAAGTCAGATACGCAGTATTTT. It specifies CASSPRQGKSDTQYF.